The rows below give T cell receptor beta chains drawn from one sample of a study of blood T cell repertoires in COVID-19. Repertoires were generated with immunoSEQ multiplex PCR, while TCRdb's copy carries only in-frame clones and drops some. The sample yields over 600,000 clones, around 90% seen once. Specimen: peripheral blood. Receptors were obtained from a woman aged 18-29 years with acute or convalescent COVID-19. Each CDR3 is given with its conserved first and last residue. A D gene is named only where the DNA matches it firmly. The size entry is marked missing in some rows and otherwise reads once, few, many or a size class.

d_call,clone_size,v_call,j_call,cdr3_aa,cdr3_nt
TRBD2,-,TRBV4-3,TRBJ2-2,CASSQAGLPHGELFF,TGCGCCAGCAGCCAAGCGGGACTACCTCACGGGGAGCTGTTTTTT
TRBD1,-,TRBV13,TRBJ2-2,CASSSRQGSGTGELFF,TGTGCCAGCAGCTCCCGACAGGGTTCAGGCACCGGGGAGCTGTTTTTT
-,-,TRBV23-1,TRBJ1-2,CASSQSNRVPNYGYTF,TGCGCCAGCAGTCAATCTAACCGGGTTCCTAACTATGGCTACACCTTC
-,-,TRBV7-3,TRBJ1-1,CASSARADTEAFF,TGTGCCAGCAGCGCCAGGGCGGACACTGAAGCTTTCTTT
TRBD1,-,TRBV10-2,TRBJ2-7,CATWTGNNYEQYF,TGCGCCACCTGGACAGGGAATAACTACGAGCAGTACTTC
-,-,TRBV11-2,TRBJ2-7,CASSLYLGGQVSSYEQYF,TGTGCCAGCAGCTTATACCTCGGTGGGCAGGTGTCCTCCTACGAGCAGTACTTC
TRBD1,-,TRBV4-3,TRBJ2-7,CASSQQQGALYEQYF,TGCGCCAGCAGCCAGCAACAGGGGGCCCTTTACGAGCAGTACTTC
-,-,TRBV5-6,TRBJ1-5,CASSVGGEPQHF,TGTGCCAGCAGCGTTGGCGGGGAGCCCCAGCATTTT
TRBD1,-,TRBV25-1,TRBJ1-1,CASRLTGTGNTEAFF,TGTGCCAGCAGACTCACCGGGACAGGGAACACTGAAGCTTTCTTT
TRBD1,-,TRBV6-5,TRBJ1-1,CASKRGQPNTEAFF,TGTGCCTCCAAAAGGGGGCAGCCAAACACTGAAGCTTTCTTT
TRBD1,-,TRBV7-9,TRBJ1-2,CASSLGDRESYGYTF,TGTGCCAGCAGCTTGGGGGACAGGGAGAGCTATGGCTACACCTTC
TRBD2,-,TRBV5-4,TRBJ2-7,CASGSGGAGEQYF,TGTGCCAGCGGTAGCGGGGGGGCCGGCGAGCAGTACTTC
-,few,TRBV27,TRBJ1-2,CASSLAANYGYTF,TGTGCCAGCAGTTTGGCAGCTAACTATGGCTACACCTTC
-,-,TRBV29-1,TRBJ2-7,CSVEPSVGEQYF,TGCAGCGTTGAGCCCTCGGTCGGGGAGCAGTACTTC
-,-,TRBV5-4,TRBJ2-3,CASSFSGYTDTQYF,TGTGCCAGCAGCTTTTCCGGGTACACAGATACGCAGTATTTT
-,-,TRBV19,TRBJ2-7,CASRDNRVGSYEQYF,TGTGCCAGTAGAGATAACAGGGTAGGTTCCTACGAGCAGTACTTC
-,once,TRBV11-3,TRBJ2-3,CASSLAGTDTQYF,TGTGCCAGCAGCTTAGCCGGCACAGATACGCAGTATTTT
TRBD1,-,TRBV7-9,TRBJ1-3,CASSTGTGTLKTIYF,TGTGCCAGCAGCACTGGGACAGGGACTTTGAAGACCATATATTTT
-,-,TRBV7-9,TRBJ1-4,CASSLGGPFEKLFF,TGTGCCAGCAGCTTGGGGGGACCCTTTGAAAAACTGTTTTTT
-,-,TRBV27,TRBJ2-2,CASSSQNTGELFF,TGTGCCAGCAGTTCCCAAAACACCGGGGAGCTGTTTTTT
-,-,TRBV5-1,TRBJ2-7,CASSYRYEQYF,TGCGCCAGCAGTTATAGATACGAGCAGTACTTC
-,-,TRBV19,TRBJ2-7,CASSMWGGYEQYF,TGTGCCAGTAGTATGTGGGGAGGCTACGAGCAGTACTTC
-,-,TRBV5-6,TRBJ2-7,CASSLDRVAYEQYF,TGTGCCAGCAGCTTGGACAGGGTAGCCTACGAGCAGTACTTC
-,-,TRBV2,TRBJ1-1,CASTTIMNTEAFF,TGTGCCAGCACTACTATTATGAACACTGAAGCTTTCTTT
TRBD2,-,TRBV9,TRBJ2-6,CASSAQGLAVLSGANVLTF,TGTGCCAGCAGCGCCCAGGGACTAGCGGTTCTCTCTGGGGCCAACGTCCTGACTTTC
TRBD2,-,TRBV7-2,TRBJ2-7,CASSTGGLGYEQYF,TGTGCCAGCAGCACGGGGGGGCTCGGCTACGAGCAGTACTTC
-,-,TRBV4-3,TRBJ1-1,CASSQEIYMNTEAFF,TGCGCCAGCAGCCAAGAAATCTATATGAACACTGAAGCTTTCTTT
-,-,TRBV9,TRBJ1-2,CASSVATGRGRFGGYTF,TGTGCCAGCAGCGTAGCTACGGGGAGAGGGAGGTTCGGTGGCTACACCTTC
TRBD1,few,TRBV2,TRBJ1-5,CASSYGTASNQPQHF,TGTGCCAGCAGTTATGGGACAGCTAGCAATCAGCCCCAGCATTTT
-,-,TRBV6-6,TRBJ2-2,CASSARGGGELFF,TGTGCCAGCAGTGCCAGAGGGGGTGGGGAGCTGTTTTTT
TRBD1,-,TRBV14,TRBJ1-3,CASSQVFTGADTIYF,TGTGCCAGCAGCCAAGTTTTCACAGGGGCGGACACCATATATTTT
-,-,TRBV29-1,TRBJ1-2,CSVVYIYGYTF,TGCAGCGTTGTTTATATCTATGGCTACACCTTC
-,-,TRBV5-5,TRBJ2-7,CASSYRGYEQYF,TGTGCCAGCAGCTATCGCGGCTACGAGCAGTACTTC
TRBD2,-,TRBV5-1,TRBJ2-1,CASSPIQRGEQFF,TGCGCCAGCAGCCCAATTCAGCGGGGCGAGCAGTTCTTC
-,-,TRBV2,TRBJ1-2,CASSEPRQGDWGGYTF,TGTGCCAGCAGTGAACCCCGGCAAGGGGATTGGGGTGGCTACACCTTC
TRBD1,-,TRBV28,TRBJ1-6,CASSGTGPSSYNSPLHF,TGTGCCAGCTCCGGGACAGGGCCGAGCTCCTATAATTCACCCCTCCACTTT
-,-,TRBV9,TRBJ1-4,CASSVASGVGEKLFF,TGTGCCAGCAGCGTAGCGTCCGGGGTGGGGGAAAAACTGTTTTTT
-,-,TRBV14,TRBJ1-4,CASSQERGAGEKLFF,TGTGCCAGCAGCCAAGAACGGGGGGCTGGCGAAAAACTGTTTTTT
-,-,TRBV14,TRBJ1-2,CASSQGTYEFYGYTF,TGTGCCAGCAGCCAAGGCACATACGAATTCTATGGCTACACCTTC
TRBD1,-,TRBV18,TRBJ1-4,CASSPPTGGKTATNEKLFF,TGTGCCAGCTCACCACCGACAGGGGGTAAAACTGCAACTAATGAAAAACTGTTTTTT
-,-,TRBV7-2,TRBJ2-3,CASSLNSPSTDTQYF,TGTGCCAGCAGCTTAAACAGCCCTAGCACAGATACGCAGTATTTT
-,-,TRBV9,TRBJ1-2,CASSVGDRWGYGYTF,TGTGCCAGCAGCGTAGGAGACAGATGGGGCTATGGCTACACCTTC
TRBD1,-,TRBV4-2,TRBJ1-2,CASSQGRQGVSGYTF,TGTGCCAGCAGCCAAGGTCGGCAGGGGGTCTCCGGCTACACCTTC
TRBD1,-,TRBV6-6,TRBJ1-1,CASSVPRDRGRTEAFF,TGTGCCAGCAGTGTTCCCCGGGACAGGGGTAGGACTGAAGCTTTCTTT
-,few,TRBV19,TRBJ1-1,CASRRGNTEAFF,TGTGCCAGCAGGCGGGGAAACACTGAAGCTTTCTTT
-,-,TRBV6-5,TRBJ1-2,CASRSRDGYGYTF,TGTGCCAGCCGATCCAGGGATGGTTATGGCTACACCTTC
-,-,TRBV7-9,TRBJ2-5,CASSQQETQYF,TGTGCCAGCAGCCAACAGGAGACCCAGTACTTC